Shown below are 11 T cell receptor beta chains from a single sample sequenced in a study of T cells in Graves' hyperthyroidism and ophthalmopathy. The TCR beta CDR3 regions underwent amplification using RNA transcripts as the source. The HTBI primer set was used in a first-round RT-PCR of the TCR CDR3. TCRdb passed the multiplex PCR reads through MiXCR, listing each CDR3 protein once. The data contain 600,000 to 900,000 distinct CDR3 sequences, over 15% of them singletons. The source material was blood. The receptors derive from a man younger than 35 with Graves' hyperthyroidism.

This clonotype was seen only a few times. This chain links TRBV7-6 with TRBJ1-2, with 8 bases lining up with TRBD1. Germline CDR1 and CDR2: SGHVS and FNYEAQ. The CDR3 is 16 residues long. V dropped 3 bases and J dropped 6; count of bases not matched to a gene: 12. The CDR3 is CASSLSYAPGQDGYTF. Written as DNA, the CDR3 is TGTGCCAGCAGCTTGAGTTACGCACCGGGACAGGATGGCTACACCTTC.

The rearrangement uses TRBV9 and TRBJ2-3, with D perhaps matching TRBD2 (5 bases). V was cut by 4 bases and J by 5 bases, with 14 bases left in between. CDR3 length equals 14 residues. Germline assignment: CDR1 SGDLS and CDR2 YYNGEE. The CDR3 coding sequence is TGTGCCAGCAGCCCAAGACTAACCGGAGATACGCAGTATTTT. Amino acid sequence: CASSPRLTGDTQYF.

The chain joins TRBV6-1 to TRBJ2-3; 8 bases agree with TRBD2. J gave up 4 bases and V 0 bases, and 21 bases lay outside the gene matches. Germline V CDR1 and CDR2: MNHNS, SASEGT. The CDR3 spans 21 residues. CDR3 in DNA: TGTGCCAGCAGTGAAGCGCCGGCTAGCGGGCTATCTCGAGGGGAGGCAGATACGCAGTATTTT. Encoded protein: CASSEAPASGLSRGEADTQYF.

The table lists this clonotype with many counts. Here the CDR3 DNA reads TGTGCCAGCAGTGGGACCGGGACAGGGCCATACGAGCAGTACTTC. Translating gives CASSGTGTGPYEQYF. This rearrangement joins TRBV28 to TRBJ2-7, with 9 nucleotides matching TRBD1. CDR1 is MDHEN, CDR2 SYDVKM, per germline. V lost 5 bases and J lost 4; bases outside the gene matches: 9. The CDR3 has 15 residues.

The sample holds many counts of this clonotype. The gene calls are TRBV28 and TRBJ2-7, with D unclear. The V and J ends lost 4 bases and 7 bases respectively, with 8 bases between them. The CDR3 spans 11 residues. The germline V gene encodes CDR1 MDHEN and CDR2 SYDVKM. In DNA form, the CDR3 reads TGTGCCAGCAGTTCCCAATCTGAGCAGTACTTC. Translating gives CASSSQSEQYF.

Many counts were recorded for this clonotype. The chain uses TRBV12-3 or TRBV12-4 and TRBJ2-1; no firm D call. Trimming shortened V by 7 bases and J by 7 bases, and 8 bases separated the two germline ends. The CDR3 runs 11 residues. The CDR3 is CASTSKNEQFF. The CDR3 DNA sequence: TGTGCCAGCACATCGAAGAATGAGCAGTTCTTC.

The sample holds a few counts of this clonotype. This sequence joins TRBV20-1 and TRBJ2-7; D ambiguous. Trimming shortened V by 3 bases and J by 0 bases, and 12 bases separated the two germline ends. The germline V gene encodes CDR1 DFQATT and CDR2 SNEGSKA (reference sequence). CDR3 length: 14 residues. The chain's CDR3 is CSASSWPSSYEQYF. CDR3 DNA sequence: TGCAGTGCTAGTAGCTGGCCTAGCTCCTACGAGCAGTACTTC.

The V and J genes are TRBV20-1 and TRBJ1-4; D gene ambiguous. Per the germline V gene, CDR1 is DFQATT and CDR2 is SNEGSKA (reference sequence). Between the trimmed V and J ends, which lost 6 bases and 7 bases, there was a span of 12 bases. The CDR3 has 12 residues. This chain's CDR3 is CSAGEGSEKLFF. DNA for the CDR3: TGCAGTGCCGGGGAAGGCAGTGAAAAACTGTTTTTT.

The chain has TRBV18 and TRBJ2-7; TRBD2 agrees at 12 bases. CDR1 and CDR2 from the germline V gene are KGHSH and LQKENI. After removal of 2 bases from V and 5 bases from J, the junction contained 10 bases not matched to a gene. This CDR3 has 17 amino acids. CDR3 sequence: CASSPGLAGGPHDEQYF. The CDR3 region has the DNA TGTGCCAGCTCACCAGGGCTAGCGGGAGGGCCTCACGACGAGCAGTACTTC.

In its sample, this clonotype was seen a few times. V is TRBV27 and J is TRBJ2-2; 8 nucleotides agree with TRBD1. The CDR3 is 17 amino acids. J was trimmed by 1 base and V by 5 bases; bases with no gene match: 9. Germline V gene sequence: CDR1 MNHEY, CDR2 SMNVEV (reference sequence). DNA for the CDR3: TGTGCCAGCAGTCGTACCGGGACAGGACTGAACACCGGGGAGCTGTTTTTT. The encoded protein is CASSRTGTGLNTGELFF.

This clonotype was seen only a few times. V and J are TRBV29-1 and TRBJ2-3; D is perhaps TRBD2 (7 bases). CDR1 is SQVTM, CDR2 ANQGSEA, per germline. This CDR3 region has 15 residues. The V and J ends lost 4 bases and 2 bases respectively, with 16 bases between them. DNA for the CDR3: TGCAGCGTTGTACAGGGACTACCATCCACAGATACGCAGTATTTT. As protein: CSVVQGLPSTDTQYF.